This note documents a single T cell receptor (beta chain) sequence. The data belong to a study of blood T cell repertoires in COVID-19. The table came from immunoSEQ multiplex PCR; TCRdb's copy has only in-frame clones and leaves some out. The sample has around 300,000 clones; 90% are singletons. V lost 6 bases to trimming and J lost 7 bases, with 21 bases between them. The CDR3 loop spans 15 amino acids. Germline V gene lookup returns CDR1 SGHRS and CDR2 YFSETQ. Sequenced sample: PBMCs or T cells enriched from blood (not recorded which). This clonotype was sampled from a young woman with acute COVID-19. The chain carries TRBV5-1 and TRBJ2-3, with a possible D match to TRBD2 (7 bases). CDR3 coding DNA: TGCGCCAGCACCCCCTGGGGGGGCACAGGGTATACGCAGTATTTT. Translating it yields CASTPWGGTGYTQYF.